Listed below are T cell receptor beta chains from one sample, sequenced in a study of blood T cells in healthy people across ages. TCRdb independently ran MiXCR on the 5' RACE reads; one entry per CDR3 protein. The sample contains 650,000 to 950,000 distinct CDR3 sequences, under 45% of which appear only once. The sequenced sample was blood. All receptors derive from a man in his fifties or sixties in good health. Each CDR3 is given with its conserved first and last residue. Each record gives: J gene, D gene, clone size, V gene, CDR3 DNA, CDR3 protein. A D gene is named only where the DNA matches it firmly. Expanded clones get a size class; other rows say once, few or many, or leave the size out.

J gene: TRBJ1-5; D gene: -; clone size: -; V gene: TRBV4-3; CDR3 DNA: TGCGCCAGCAGCCAAGTGCAGGACGAGCCCCAGCATTTT; CDR3 protein: CASSQVQDEPQHF
J gene: TRBJ2-4; D gene: TRBD2; clone size: -; V gene: TRBV7-6; CDR3 DNA: TGTGCCAGCAGCGTGGGACTAGCGGGGAACCCCCTAGCCAAAAACATTCAGTACTTC; CDR3 protein: CASSVGLAGNPLAKNIQYF
J gene: TRBJ2-1; D gene: TRBD2; clone size: -; V gene: TRBV7-3; CDR3 DNA: TGTGCCAGCAGCAGAAAAGGGACTAGCGGGGGTCTCAATGAGCAGTTCTTC; CDR3 protein: CASSRKGTSGGLNEQFF
J gene: TRBJ1-5; D gene: -; clone size: -; V gene: TRBV4-1; CDR3 DNA: TGCGCCAGCAGCCAAGATAGGCAAGTTAGCAATCAGCCCCAGCATTTT; CDR3 protein: CASSQDRQVSNQPQHF
J gene: TRBJ2-3; D gene: TRBD2; clone size: -; V gene: TRBV29-1; CDR3 DNA: TGCAGCGTAAGACTAGCGGGAGGGAGGCTGGCCACAGATACGCAGTATTTT; CDR3 protein: CSVRLAGGRLATDTQYF
J gene: TRBJ2-5; D gene: -; clone size: few; V gene: TRBV7-2; CDR3 DNA: TGTGCCAGCAGCTTAACGAGCTCCGCAACAGAGTCGCAGTACTTC; CDR3 protein: CASSLTSSATESQYF
J gene: TRBJ2-1; D gene: -; clone size: -; V gene: TRBV4-3; CDR3 DNA: TGCGCCAGCAGCCAAGATCAGGGTTCCTACAATGAGCAGTTCTTC; CDR3 protein: CASSQDQGSYNEQFF
J gene: TRBJ2-3; D gene: -; clone size: few; V gene: TRBV20-1; CDR3 DNA: TGCAGTGCTACCCCCTCCGATACGCAGTATTTT; CDR3 protein: CSATPSDTQYF
J gene: TRBJ2-3; D gene: -; clone size: -; V gene: TRBV12-3/TRBV12-4; CDR3 DNA: TGTGCCAGCAGTTTTGCGAATACGCAGTATTTT; CDR3 protein: CASSFANTQYF
J gene: TRBJ2-7; D gene: TRBD1; clone size: -; V gene: TRBV14; CDR3 DNA: TGTGCCAGCAGCGGAACGACAGGGGGCTACGAGCAGTACTTC; CDR3 protein: CASSGTTGGYEQYF
J gene: TRBJ2-1; D gene: TRBD2; clone size: -; V gene: TRBV20-1; CDR3 DNA: TGCAGTGCCCTAGACCTAGCGGGGGGAAAAAGTGTGCAGTTCTTC; CDR3 protein: CSALDLAGGKSVQFF
J gene: TRBJ2-3; D gene: TRBD2; clone size: -; V gene: TRBV27; CDR3 DNA: TGTGCCAGCAGTTTATCTCCTAGCGGGGTGCCAGATACGCAGTATTTT; CDR3 protein: CASSLSPSGVPDTQYF
J gene: TRBJ1-2; D gene: TRBD1; clone size: few; V gene: TRBV6-6; CDR3 DNA: TGTGCCAGCGAGGAGGGACAGGGCCCCTACTGTGGCTACACCTTC; CDR3 protein: CASEEGQGPYCGYTF
J gene: TRBJ2-4; D gene: TRBD2; clone size: -; V gene: TRBV2; CDR3 DNA: TGTGCCAGCAGGGCGGGACTAGCTAACAAAAACATTCAGTACTTC; CDR3 protein: CASRAGLANKNIQYF
J gene: TRBJ1-4; D gene: TRBD1; clone size: -; V gene: TRBV12-3/TRBV12-4; CDR3 DNA: TGTGCCAGCAGTCCAGGGACAGGGGCCAGTAATGAAAAACTGTTTTTT; CDR3 protein: CASSPGTGASNEKLFF
J gene: TRBJ1-3; D gene: -; clone size: -; V gene: TRBV7-9; CDR3 DNA: TGTGCCAGCAGCCGCTCACAGGTTGCACGAAACTCCGGAAACACCATATATTTT; CDR3 protein: CASSRSQVARNSGNTIYF
J gene: TRBJ2-5; D gene: TRBD1; clone size: -; V gene: TRBV7-2; CDR3 DNA: TGTGCCAGCAGCCTGTCCCGGGACAGGCAAGAGACCCAGTACTTC; CDR3 protein: CASSLSRDRQETQYF
J gene: TRBJ2-3; D gene: TRBD2; clone size: -; V gene: TRBV7-8; CDR3 DNA: TGTGCCAGCAGCTTAGTCCTAGCGGGCATACCAGATACGCAGTATTTT; CDR3 protein: CASSLVLAGIPDTQYF
J gene: TRBJ2-5; D gene: TRBD1; clone size: few; V gene: TRBV12-3/TRBV12-4; CDR3 DNA: TGTGCCAGCAGTTCCCGGGACAGCCAAGAGACCCAGTACTTC; CDR3 protein: CASSSRDSQETQYF
J gene: TRBJ2-1; D gene: TRBD2; clone size: -; V gene: TRBV20-1; CDR3 DNA: TGCAGTGCCAGGACTAGCGTGGGGGCCTATTACAATGAGCAGTTCTTC; CDR3 protein: CSARTSVGAYYNEQFF
J gene: TRBJ2-1; D gene: TRBD2; clone size: few; V gene: TRBV12-3/TRBV12-4; CDR3 DNA: TGTGCCAGCATGCTCCAGGCTAGCGGTGAGCAGTTCTTC; CDR3 protein: CASMLQASGEQFF
J gene: TRBJ2-3; D gene: -; clone size: -; V gene: TRBV20-1; CDR3 DNA: TGCAGTGCTAGCGCGGGGAGCACAGATACGCAGTATTTT; CDR3 protein: CSASAGSTDTQYF
J gene: TRBJ2-5; D gene: TRBD2; clone size: -; V gene: TRBV28; CDR3 DNA: TGTGCCAGCAGTTTCGAGCGGGAGGGCCGGGAGACCCAGTACTTC; CDR3 protein: CASSFEREGRETQYF
J gene: TRBJ1-4; D gene: -; clone size: -; V gene: TRBV20-1; CDR3 DNA: TGCAGTGCTAGGGACGGAACTAATGAAAAACTGTTTTTT; CDR3 protein: CSARDGTNEKLFF
J gene: TRBJ1-1; D gene: -; clone size: -; V gene: TRBV6-2/TRBV6-3; CDR3 DNA: TGTGCCAGCAGTTCCTCGACAGGTTCCCCGGCTGAAGCTTTCTTT; CDR3 protein: CASSSSTGSPAEAFF
J gene: TRBJ2-5; D gene: -; clone size: -; V gene: TRBV5-1; CDR3 DNA: TGCACCAGCAGCAGTGGACCGTCGGGAGAGCAGTACTTC; CDR3 protein: CTSSSGPSGEQYF
J gene: TRBJ1-1; D gene: -; clone size: -; V gene: TRBV10-3; CDR3 DNA: TGTGCCATCAGCCCAGGTGGGGCGGCCACTGAAGCTTTCTTT; CDR3 protein: CAISPGGAATEAFF
J gene: TRBJ2-1; D gene: TRBD2; clone size: medium-sized; V gene: TRBV9; CDR3 DNA: TGTGCCAGCAGCCCCCGTAGCGGGGCCAACAATGAGCAGTTCTTC; CDR3 protein: CASSPRSGANNEQFF
J gene: TRBJ2-7; D gene: -; clone size: -; V gene: TRBV27; CDR3 DNA: TGTGCCAGCAGGCCAAAGACGGAGACATCCTACGAGCAGTACTTC; CDR3 protein: CASRPKTETSYEQYF
J gene: TRBJ2-5; D gene: -; clone size: -; V gene: TRBV10-3; CDR3 DNA: TGTGCCATCAGTGAAGGGGCCCTCCGAGCGGGCGAGACCCAGTACTTC; CDR3 protein: CAISEGALRAGETQYF
J gene: TRBJ2-1; D gene: TRBD2; clone size: -; V gene: TRBV2; CDR3 DNA: TGTGCCAGCAGCGCCATAATAGACAGACTAGCGGGGGGATATGAGCAGTTCTTC; CDR3 protein: CASSAIIDRLAGGYEQFF
J gene: TRBJ1-2; D gene: -; clone size: -; V gene: TRBV11-2; CDR3 DNA: TGTGCCAGCAGCGAAGACGTCTATGGCTACACCTTC; CDR3 protein: CASSEDVYGYTF
J gene: TRBJ1-2; D gene: -; clone size: few; V gene: TRBV6-2/TRBV6-3; CDR3 DNA: TGTGCCAGCAGTTGGAGTTACTATGGCTACACCTTC; CDR3 protein: CASSWSYYGYTF
J gene: TRBJ1-4; D gene: -; clone size: -; V gene: TRBV5-1; CDR3 DNA: TGCGCCAGCACTACCGGGACGGGAAATGAAAAACTGTTTTTT; CDR3 protein: CASTTGTGNEKLFF
J gene: TRBJ2-7; D gene: TRBD1; clone size: -; V gene: TRBV5-4; CDR3 DNA: TGTGCCAGCAGCGATTTACAGGGGGCTGGCGAGCAGTACTTC; CDR3 protein: CASSDLQGAGEQYF
J gene: TRBJ2-5; D gene: -; clone size: few; V gene: TRBV20-1; CDR3 DNA: TGCAGTGCAACGGACGGGGGCCCAAAAGAGACCCAGTACTTC; CDR3 protein: CSATDGGPKETQYF
J gene: TRBJ1-1; D gene: -; clone size: -; V gene: TRBV25-1; CDR3 DNA: TGTGCCAGCAGTGATATAGGGTGGGGAGCTTTCTTT; CDR3 protein: CASSDIGWGAFF
J gene: TRBJ2-1; D gene: -; clone size: -; V gene: TRBV10-2; CDR3 DNA: TGCGCCAGCAGCCTTCGGTCCTACAATGAGCAGTTCTTC; CDR3 protein: CASSLRSYNEQFF
J gene: TRBJ2-6; D gene: TRBD1; clone size: few; V gene: TRBV28; CDR3 DNA: TGTGCCAGCAGTTTCCTATCGAGACAGGGGGGATCTGGGGCCAACGTCCTGACTTTC; CDR3 protein: CASSFLSRQGGSGANVLTF
J gene: TRBJ2-3; D gene: TRBD1; clone size: -; V gene: TRBV10-2; CDR3 DNA: TGCGCCAGCAGGGGACAGAGTACTAGCACAGATACGCAGTATTTT; CDR3 protein: CASRGQSTSTDTQYF
J gene: TRBJ2-1; D gene: -; clone size: once; V gene: TRBV9; CDR3 DNA: TGTGCCAGCAGCCCTTTTTTGGACCCGACCTACAATGAGCAGTTCTTC; CDR3 protein: CASSPFLDPTYNEQFF
J gene: TRBJ2-3; D gene: TRBD2; clone size: -; V gene: TRBV5-6; CDR3 DNA: TGTGCCGGCAGCTCCAGACTAGCGGGGGGAGGCACAGATACGCAGTATTTT; CDR3 protein: CAGSSRLAGGGTDTQYF
J gene: TRBJ2-7; D gene: -; clone size: few; V gene: TRBV6-2/TRBV6-3; CDR3 DNA: TGTGCCAGCAGCCCCCTTCAAGGATACGAGCAGTACTTC; CDR3 protein: CASSPLQGYEQYF
J gene: TRBJ2-5; D gene: TRBD2; clone size: few; V gene: TRBV12-3/TRBV12-4; CDR3 DNA: TGTGCCAGCAGGTTGACTAGCGGTGGGGGGACCCAGTACTTC; CDR3 protein: CASRLTSGGGTQYF
J gene: TRBJ2-1; D gene: -; clone size: few; V gene: TRBV12-3/TRBV12-4; CDR3 DNA: TGTGCCAGCAGTTTCGACCGAGGGGCCTACAATGAGCAGTTCTTC; CDR3 protein: CASSFDRGAYNEQFF
J gene: TRBJ2-7; D gene: TRBD1; clone size: few; V gene: TRBV27; CDR3 DNA: TGTGCCAGCAGTAACCTGGGACAGGGTTCCGAGCAGTACTTC; CDR3 protein: CASSNLGQGSEQYF
J gene: TRBJ2-5; D gene: TRBD1; clone size: few; V gene: TRBV12-3/TRBV12-4; CDR3 DNA: TGTGCCAGCAGTTGGGGATCACAGGGGGCCAGGGAGACCCAGTACTTC; CDR3 protein: CASSWGSQGARETQYF
J gene: TRBJ2-7; D gene: TRBD2; clone size: -; V gene: TRBV4-3; CDR3 DNA: TGCGCCAGCAGCCAAGGGACTAGCGTTGGCTACGAGCAGTACTTC; CDR3 protein: CASSQGTSVGYEQYF
J gene: TRBJ2-3; D gene: TRBD2; clone size: many; V gene: TRBV29-1; CDR3 DNA: TGCAGCGGGGGCGGGGGGCTGACAGATACGCAGTATTTT; CDR3 protein: CSGGGGLTDTQYF
J gene: TRBJ2-1; D gene: -; clone size: few; V gene: TRBV3-1; CDR3 DNA: TGTGCCAGCAGCCAAGTCTACGGGGCTAGCTCCTACAATGAGCAGTTCTTC; CDR3 protein: CASSQVYGASSYNEQFF
J gene: TRBJ2-1; D gene: TRBD1; clone size: -; V gene: TRBV5-1; CDR3 DNA: TGCGCCAGCAGCAGGGACAGGGTTGGGAATGAGCAGTTCTTC; CDR3 protein: CASSRDRVGNEQFF
J gene: TRBJ2-3; D gene: -; clone size: -; V gene: TRBV3-1; CDR3 DNA: TGTGCCAGCAGCCACGGGAGTGGGAGAGATACGCAGTATTTT; CDR3 protein: CASSHGSGRDTQYF
J gene: TRBJ2-5; D gene: -; clone size: few; V gene: TRBV4-3; CDR3 DNA: TGCGCCAGCAGCCAAGCTTCGGCAGGGAAGGAGACCCAGTACTTC; CDR3 protein: CASSQASAGKETQYF
J gene: TRBJ2-4; D gene: -; clone size: -; V gene: TRBV4-2; CDR3 DNA: TGTGCCAGCAGCCAAGGCCCTGGGGAGGTTGAGGACATTCAGTACTTC; CDR3 protein: CASSQGPGEVEDIQYF
J gene: TRBJ2-7; D gene: TRBD1; clone size: once; V gene: TRBV28; CDR3 DNA: TGTGCCAGCAGCCGGGGACAGTTTAGCGAGCAGTACTTC; CDR3 protein: CASSRGQFSEQYF
J gene: TRBJ1-5; D gene: -; clone size: -; V gene: TRBV20-1; CDR3 DNA: TGCAGTGCTCCGGGGCCCGAAGTGGTCGAAAGCAATCAGCCCCAGCATTTT; CDR3 protein: CSAPGPEVVESNQPQHF
J gene: TRBJ1-2; D gene: -; clone size: -; V gene: TRBV18; CDR3 DNA: TGTGCCAGCTCACCCAGCCCGGGGTCGTTCTATGGCTACACCTTC; CDR3 protein: CASSPSPGSFYGYTF
J gene: TRBJ2-3; D gene: -; clone size: few; V gene: TRBV20-1; CDR3 DNA: TGCAGTGCTAGAGACACCGTGGGGTATGCAGATACGCAGTATTTT; CDR3 protein: CSARDTVGYADTQYF